The 17 T cell receptor beta chains below all came from one sample that was sequenced in a study of cytotoxic CD8 clonotypes in ibrutinib-treated CLL. Here immunoSEQ multiplex PCR was the method, and the copy in TCRdb shows in-frame clones only, minus some. The repertoire has 50,000 to 65,000 clones, 45% to 60% of them found once; the top ten carry roughly 14%. Sample: PBMCs, taken after 12 months of ibrutinib treatment. The origin of the receptors is a human donor with chronic lymphocytic leukemia.

The V gene is TRBV7-9, the J gene TRBJ1-1; no clear D. CDR1 and CDR2 (germline): SEHNR, FQNEAQ (reference sequence). V dropped 1 base and J dropped 8 bases, with 11 bases sitting between them. The CDR3 extends over 13 amino acids. CDR3 protein: CASSLGLVTEAFF. The CDR3 region has the DNA TGTGCCAGCAGCTTAGGCCTCGTGACGGAAGCTTTCTTT.

This clone was observed a handful of times. V gene TRBV28 combines with J gene TRBJ2-1; D unresolved. Germline V gene sequence: CDR1 MDHEN, CDR2 SYDVKM. This CDR3 comprises 11 residues. Trimming pared 6 bases from V and 8 bases from J, leaving 8 bases between. The CDR3 DNA is TGTGCCAGCAGCCGAGGCGATGAGCAGTTCTTC. Translating gives CASSRGDEQFF.

This sequence joins TRBV5-1 and TRBJ1-1; no clear D gene. Germline CDR1 is SGHRS and CDR2 is YFSETQ. V lost 2 bases and J 10 bases, leaving 15 bases between the germline ends. The CDR3 has 13 residues. CDR3 nucleotide sequence: TGCGCCAGCAGCTTTAAGGGAGAGTTGGGAGCTTTCTTT. Protein product: CASSFKGELGAFF.

The rearrangement links TRBV18 to TRBJ2-1; 11 nucleotides agree with TRBD2. CDR1 is KGHSH and CDR2 is LQKENI in the germline V gene. The CDR3 has 16 amino acids. The trim removed 3 bases at V and 1 base at J, leaving 2 bases unmatched. This chain's CDR3 is CASSPASGRSYNEQFF. The CDR3 nucleotides read TGTGCCAGCTCACCGGCTAGCGGGAGGTCCTACAATGAGCAGTTCTTC. Based on the CDR3 plus reference TRBV18 and TRBJ2-1, the full variable domain is NAGVMQNPRHLVRRRGQEARLRCSPMKGHSHVYWYRQLPEEGLKFMVYLQKENIIDESGMPKERFSAEFPKEGPSILRIQQVVRGDSAAYFCASSPASGRSYNEQFFGPGTRLTVL.

J is TRBJ2-2 and V is TRBV2, with TRBD2 matching over 12 bases. Germline loops: CDR1 SNHLY, CDR2 FYNNEI. The CDR3 has 15 amino acids. The trim removed 4 bases at V and 7 bases at J, leaving 4 bases unmatched. CDR3 amino acids: CASSALAGGLGELFF. The CDR3 DNA reads TGTGCCAGCAGTGCCCTAGCGGGGGGGCTCGGGGAGCTGTTTTTT.

This clone appeared a few times. V is TRBV4-1 and J is TRBJ1-4, with D uncertain. The germline V gene encodes CDR1 MGHRA and CDR2 YSYEKL. The CDR3 loop spans 16 amino acids. The V end lost 4 bases, the J end lost 0 bases, and 12 bases lay between the germline ends. The CDR3 coding sequence is TGCGCCAGCAGCCCCCTATTCGGGGCAACTAATGAAAAACTGTTTTTT. As protein: CASSPLFGATNEKLFF.

The rearrangement uses TRBV5-1 and TRBJ1-1, with TRBD1 as a possible D gene (6 bases). Germline CDR1 SGHRS, CDR2 YFSETQ. V was shortened by 0 bases and J by 4 bases, with 13 bases between the two germline ends. The CDR3 totals 15 residues. CDR3 in amino acids: CASSLVGGLVTEAFF. The CDR3 DNA reads TGCGCCAGCAGCTTGGTAGGGGGATTAGTCACTGAAGCTTTCTTT.

The gene calls are TRBV5-1 and TRBJ2-3, with 9 bases matching TRBD1. The germline V gene encodes CDR1 SGHRS and CDR2 YFSETQ. Trimming at V came to 4 bases and at J to 6 bases, leaving 6 bases not matched to a gene. This CDR3 is 14 amino acids long. The CDR3: CASSQGQGRDTQYF. The CDR3, as DNA: TGCGCCAGCAGCCAAGGACAGGGGAGGGATACGCAGTATTTT.

The chain combines TRBV28 with TRBJ1-2; D may be TRBD1 (5 bases). Trimming shortened V by 6 bases and J by 5 bases, and 10 bases separated the two germline ends. This CDR3 spans 12 amino acids. Germline V gene lookup returns CDR1 MDHEN and CDR2 SYDVKM. The CDR3 nucleotides read TGTGCCAGCAGCTACGGGGGTTATGGCTACACCTTC. It yields the protein CASSYGGYGYTF.

This chain uses TRBV7-9 with TRBJ2-2; 9 nucleotides match TRBD1. CDR1 and CDR2 from the germline V gene are SEHNR and FQNEAQ (reference sequence). The CDR3 is 14 amino acids. Trimming at V came to 4 bases and at J to 3 bases, leaving 0 bases not matched to a gene. CDR3 in DNA: TGTGCCAGCAGCTACAGGGGGCACACCGGGGAGCTGTTTTTT. It specifies CASSYRGHTGELFF.

This clone has a handful of counts. The CDR3 bases are TGTGCCAGCAGTTACTCCCTCACCAATCCCTACGAGCAGTACTTC. This gives the protein CASSYSLTNPYEQYF. This chain joins TRBV6-5 and TRBJ2-7, with D uncertain. The CDR3 totals 15 residues. Germline V gene data show CDR1 as MNHEY and CDR2 as SVGAGI. V dropped 0 bases and J dropped 2 bases, with 11 bases sitting between them.

The gene calls are TRBV2 and TRBJ2-1; TRBD2 aligns across 7 bases. The germline CDR1 and CDR2 sequences are SNHLY and FYNNEI. Unmatched junction bases numbered 2, after V lost 3 bases and J lost 6 bases. This CDR3 has 13 amino acids. The CDR3 sequence: CASSDTSVNEQFF. In nucleotides, the CDR3 is TGTGCCAGCAGTGACACTAGCGTCAATGAGCAGTTCTTC.

The chain joins TRBV6-1 to TRBJ2-7; TRBD2 agrees at 9 bases. Germline CDR1 is MNHNS and CDR2 is SASEGT. The CDR3 loop spans 14 amino acids. V dropped 7 bases and J dropped 3; count of bases not matched to a gene: 7. The CDR3 loop is CASNDSGGRYEQYF. CDR3 nucleotides: TGTGCCAGCAACGATAGCGGGGGACGCTACGAGCAGTACTTC.

This chain uses TRBV29-1 with TRBJ2-1; D perhaps matches TRBD2 (5 bases). Looked up from germline, CDR1 is SQVTM and CDR2 is ANQGSEA. The CDR3 totals 17 residues. Trimming took 1 base from V and 4 from J, leaving 20 bases between them. The DNA for the CDR3 is TGCAGCGTTGAAGTCCCCCCTCGAGGGATCCAATACAATGAGCAGTTCTTC. It codes for CSVEVPPRGIQYNEQFF.

The chain has TRBV6-1 and TRBJ2-2, with TRBD2 matching over 10 bases. Germline trimming cut 2 bases from V and 8 bases from J; bases unmatched to any gene: 11. The CDR3 consists of 17 residues. CDR1 MNHNS and CDR2 SASEGT come from the germline V gene. The chain's CDR3 is CASSELVLAGEVGELFF. The CDR3 coding sequence is TGTGCCAGCAGTGAATTGGTCCTAGCGGGAGAGGTTGGGGAGCTGTTTTTT.

The V and J genes are TRBV11-2 and TRBJ2-3; 11 bases fit TRBD2. This CDR3 contains 15 residues. Trimming cost V 3 bases and J 4 bases; bases outside gene matches: 3. Germline V CDR1 and CDR2: SGHAT, FQNNGV. Written as DNA, the CDR3 is TGTGCCAGCAGCTTTAGCGGGGGGGGCGCAGATACGCAGTATTTT. Protein product: CASSFSGGGADTQYF.

The V and J genes are TRBV19 and TRBJ2-3; no clear D gene. The V gene lost 3 bases and the J gene lost 1 base, with 5 bases spanning the gap. Per germline, CDR1 LNHDA and CDR2 SQIVND (reference sequence). CDR3 length: 13 amino acids. In nucleotides, the CDR3 is TGTGCCAGTAGTATTCAGGGCACAGATACGCAGTATTTT. Protein sequence: CASSIQGTDTQYF.